Sequencing of this T cell receptor (beta chain) was carried out in a study of blood T cell repertoires in COVID-19. Per the germline V gene, CDR1 is MRHNA and CDR2 is SNTAGT. The CDR3 totals 16 residues. Trimming cost V 6 bases and J 8 bases; bases outside gene matches: 10. Clones were sequenced by immunoSEQ multiplex PCR, and TCRdb holds only the in-frame ones, with some missing. The sample records about 160,000 clones, roughly 88% being singletons. The rearrangement joins TRBV6-4 to TRBJ2-1, with 13 positions matching TRBD2. The sequence was obtained from a woman aged 50 to 60 who had recovered from COVID-19. The sequenced sample was PBMCs or T cells enriched from blood (not recorded which). The CDR3, as DNA: TGTGCCAGCAGCCCTACTAGCGGGGGGGCTTACTATGAGCAGTTCTTC. This translates into CASSPTSGGAYYEQFF.